One and the same sample provided the 2 T cell receptor beta chains below, sequenced in a study of T-cell reconstitution after alpha-beta-depleted transplantation in children. Unique molecular identifiers were used in preparing the TCRbeta library. TCRdb re-called the PCR reads through MiXCR, storing one row per CDR3 protein. The sample yields some 390,000 distinct CDR3 sequences, roughly 22% seen once. The specimen was PBMCs from the stem cell graft donor, collected from the stem cell graft. Receptor source: a human donor who donated a stem cell graft to a child with acute myeloid leukemia.

The V and J genes are TRBV20-1 and TRBJ2-1, with 8 bases identical to TRBD2. The CDR3 has 16 amino acids. V shed 0 bases, J shed 0 bases, and the junction held 4 bases outside the gene matches. Germline values: CDR1 DFQATT, CDR2 SNEGSKA (reference sequence). The CDR3 nucleotides are TGCAGTGCTAGAGATGGAAGCGGGAGCTCCTACAATGAGCAGTTCTTC. Protein sequence: CSARDGSGSSYNEQFF.

The rearrangement joins TRBV5-1 to TRBJ2-1; D tentatively reads TRBD1 or TRBD2 (5 bases each). The V gene's germline CDR1 is SGHRS and CDR2 YFSETQ. V shed 4 bases and J shed 9 bases, with 17 bases lying between them. The CDR3 runs to 14 residues. Written as DNA, the CDR3 is TGCGCCAGCAGCCGGGACCCCTTGGTCAGTGAGCAGTTCTTC. Its protein product is CASSRDPLVSEQFF.